The 25 T cell receptor beta chains presented below share a single source sample, sequenced in a study of OX40 agonist ivuxolimab in advanced cancers. Some clones are missing from TCRdb's copy, which holds only in-frame ones; the method was immunoSEQ multiplex PCR. The table has about 99,000 clones, 90% to 97% seen once. The sample consisted of CD4+ or CD8+ T cells sorted from blood, taken in a trial of the OX40 agonist ivuxolimab. The source is an adult with an advanced solid tumor such as melanoma, head and neck, liver or kidney cancer.

The V and J genes are TRBV4-1 and TRBJ1-5; D unresolved. V was cut by 1 base and J by 1 base, with 5 bases left in between. From germline, CDR1 is MGHRA and CDR2 YSYEKL. The CDR3 has 14 amino acids. Here the CDR3 reads CASSQVRSNQPQHF. The DNA for the CDR3 is TGCGCCAGCAGCCAAGTACGGAGCAATCAGCCCCAGCATTTT.

V gene TRBV19 combines with J gene TRBJ2-4; D might be TRBD1 (6 bases). The CDR3 is 17 residues long. The V gene's germline CDR1 is LNHDA and CDR2 SQIVND (reference sequence). V lost 6 bases, J lost 1 base, and 19 bases lay in between. The CDR3 coding sequence is TGTGCCAGTAGGTATAGCTCAGGGGATTGGGCCAAAAACATTCAGTACTTC. Translating gives CASRYSSGDWAKNIQYF.

The J gene is TRBJ1-1, the V gene TRBV7-9; the match to TRBD1 covers 7 bases. V shed 5 bases, J shed 1 base, and the junction held 13 bases outside the gene matches. The CDR3 runs 17 residues. Germline lookup yields CDR1 SEHNR and CDR2 FQNEAQ (reference sequence). CDR3 loop: CASSTEGQLGANTEAFF. In DNA form, the CDR3 reads TGTGCCAGCAGCACCGAGGGACAGCTGGGAGCGAACACTGAAGCTTTCTTT.

The rearrangement uses TRBV7-9 and TRBJ1-6, with D maybe TRBD1 (5 bases). Trimming removed 5 bases at V and 6 bases at J, with 14 bases between. The CDR3 is made up of 15 amino acids. Germline V gene lookup returns CDR1 SEHNR and CDR2 FQNEAQ (reference sequence). The CDR3 sequence: CASSRSRDGNSPLHF. CDR3 bases: TGTGCCAGCAGCCGCTCCCGGGACGGTAATTCACCCCTCCACTTT.

In its sample, this clone was seen once. The chain combines TRBV6-5 with TRBJ1-2, with TRBD1 matching over 9 bases. Germline values: CDR1 MNHEY, CDR2 SVGAGI. The CDR3 is 16 amino acids. Losses at the gene ends were 2 bases for V and 4 bases for J; bases not matched to a gene: 8. The CDR3 region has the DNA TGTGCCAGCAGTTACCGTCCGGGACAGGGTATCTATGGCTACACCTTC. Translated, it gives CASSYRPGQGIYGYTF.

Written as DNA, the CDR3 is TGTGCCAGCAGCGAACCGACCTCAGGACCCACAGATACGCAGTATTTT. Its protein product is CASSEPTSGPTDTQYF. V gene TRBV5-6 combines with J gene TRBJ2-3; D is unclear. This CDR3 comprises 16 residues. V lost 4 bases to trimming and J lost 2 bases, with 17 bases between them. Germline V gives CDR1 SGHDT, CDR2 YYEEEE.

The chain is built from TRBV25-1 and TRBJ1-2, with D perhaps TRBD1 (5 bases). The germline V and J ends were trimmed by 0 bases and 8 bases, with 13 bases remaining between them. Germline V gene lookup returns CDR1 MGHDK and CDR2 SYGVNS. The CDR3 is 14 amino acids. Here the CDR3 reads CASSEYLAGHGYTF. The CDR3 DNA reads TGTGCCAGCAGTGAATATTTGGCAGGGCACGGCTACACCTTC.

This clone was seen a single time. This rearrangement joins TRBV13 to TRBJ2-7, with no clear D. This CDR3 comprises 12 residues. The germline gives CDR1 PRHDT, CDR2 FYEKMQ (reference sequence). V was clipped by 0 bases and J by 7 bases, with 7 bases between them. The CDR3 loop reads CASSLGGREQYF. The CDR3 DNA is TGTGCCAGCAGCTTAGGAGGACGGGAGCAGTACTTC.

The V call is TRBV7-9, the J call TRBJ2-5, with 8 bases that match TRBD2. The junction had 6 bases not matched to a gene; V was cut back by 1 base and J by 5 bases. CDR1 SEHNR and CDR2 FQNEAQ come from the germline V gene (reference sequence). This CDR3 is 15 amino acids long. The CDR3 reads CASSLGSGKWETQYF. The CDR3 DNA follows: TGTGCCAGCAGCTTAGGTAGCGGGAAGTGGGAGACCCAGTACTTC.

The chain links TRBV7-9 to TRBJ2-1; D ambiguous. Germline lookup yields CDR1 SEHNR and CDR2 FQNEAQ (reference sequence). The CDR3 runs 12 residues. V lost 1 base, J lost 7 bases, and 5 bases lay in between. The CDR3 here is CASSLEGNEQFF. The CDR3 DNA reads TGTGCCAGCAGCTTAGAGGGTAATGAGCAGTTCTTC.

CDR3 amino acids: CASRDRDPYEQYF. CDR3 nucleotides: TGTGCCAGCCGGGACAGGGACCCCTACGAGCAGTACTTC. V gene TRBV27 combines with J gene TRBJ2-7; 9 bases map to TRBD1. Germline V gives CDR1 MNHEY, CDR2 SMNVEV (reference sequence). The trim removed 8 bases at V and 2 bases at J, leaving 4 bases unmatched. The CDR3 totals 13 residues.

The chain recombines TRBV7-3 with TRBJ2-1; D is possibly TRBD1 (5 bases). V lost 2 bases to trimming and J lost 10 bases, with 6 bases between them. Germline loops: CDR1 SGHTA, CDR2 FQGTGA. The CDR3 has 11 amino acids. CDR3 residues: CASSLQGEQFF. The CDR3 DNA reads TGTGCCAGCAGCTTACAGGGAGAGCAGTTCTTC.

This chain joins TRBV4-1 and TRBJ2-1, with D perhaps matching TRBD2 (6 bases). Germline V lookup: CDR1 MGHRA, CDR2 YSYEKL. The CDR3 totals 15 residues. Between the trimmed V and J ends, which lost 1 base and 3 bases, there was a span of 10 bases. CDR3 nucleotides: TGCGCCAGCAGCCAAGGGGGACTCGGCTACAATGAGCAGTTCTTC. It codes for CASSQGGLGYNEQFF.

This rearrangement joins TRBV29-1 to TRBJ2-1; D is possibly TRBD2 (6 bases). The CDR3 runs 16 residues. Germline values: CDR1 SQVTM, CDR2 ANQGSEA. V lost 3 bases to trimming and J lost 0 bases, with 15 bases between them. CDR3 DNA: TGCAGCGTTGAGGTGCCGTACGGGGGCTCCTACAATGAGCAGTTCTTC. It encodes CSVEVPYGGSYNEQFF.

This clone was picked up one time. This chain joins TRBV27 and TRBJ2-1; D unclear. This CDR3 has 13 residues. Germline CDR1 and CDR2: MNHEY and SMNVEV (reference sequence). Trimming stripped 1 base from V and 4 bases from J, with 5 bases between. In DNA form, the CDR3 reads TGTGCCAGCAGTTTATACTATTACAATGAGCAGTTCTTC. The encoded protein is CASSLYYYNEQFF.

This chain links TRBV27 with TRBJ1-3; D might be TRBD1 (6 bases). Germline values: CDR1 MNHEY, CDR2 SMNVEV (reference sequence). V gave up 6 bases and J gave up 5 bases, with 17 bases separating them. The CDR3 length is 15 residues. CDR3 bases: TGTGCCAGCAGCCCAGGGGCAGATCGCCGAAACACCATATATTTT. Its translation: CASSPGADRRNTIYF.

This clone was detected once. The chain links TRBV30 to TRBJ2-2; 11 bases align to TRBD2. Germline V gene sequence: CDR1 GTSNPN, CDR2 SVGIG (reference sequence). V gave up 7 bases and J gave up 3 bases; unmatched junction bases: 10. This CDR3 spans 16 amino acids. CDR3 DNA sequence: TGTGCCTTCACGATTAGCGGGGGGGAATACACCGGGGAGCTGTTTTTT. Translated: CAFTISGGEYTGELFF.

This chain uses TRBV5-1 with TRBJ1-1; possible D gene TRBD1, 5 bases. The CDR3 loop spans 14 amino acids. V shed 0 bases and J shed 4 bases, with 10 bases lying between them. The germline V gene has CDR1 SGHRS and CDR2 YFSETQ. The CDR3 bases are TGCGCCAGCAGCTTGGGGCAGGGAAGCACTGAAGCTTTCTTT. Translation: CASSLGQGSTEAFF. Together with reference TRBV5-1 and TRBJ1-1, the CDR3 gives the full variable domain: KAGVTQTPRYLIKTRGQQVTLSCSPISGHRSVSWYQQTPGQGLQFLFEYFSETQRNKGNFPGRFSGRQFSNSRSEMNVSTLELGDSALYLCASSLGQGSTEAFFGQGTRLTVV.

The rearrangement uses TRBV11-2 and TRBJ1-4; TRBD1 matches 7 bases. J gave up 5 bases and V 6 bases, and 9 bases lay outside the gene matches. Germline-derived CDR1 and CDR2 are SGHAT and FQNNGV. CDR3 size: 15 residues. This CDR3 is CASSSEGTENEKLFF. DNA of the CDR3: TGTGCCAGCAGTTCAGAAGGGACAGAGAATGAAAAACTGTTTTTT.

The CDR3 spells CASSSMDRGWDYGYTF. CDR3 bases: TGTGCCAGCAGTTCCATGGACAGGGGGTGGGACTATGGCTACACCTTC. V gene TRBV28 combines with J gene TRBJ1-2; 10 nucleotides line up with TRBD1. Germline values: CDR1 MDHEN, CDR2 SYDVKM. V dropped 4 bases and J dropped 3; count of bases not matched to a gene: 8. This CDR3 contains 16 residues.

The chain uses TRBV6-5 and TRBJ2-5; D possibly uses TRBD1 or TRBD2 (5 bases each). The CDR3 consists of 13 residues. The ends were cut back, 2 bases at V and 5 bases at J, with 9 bases in the middle. The germline V gene encodes CDR1 MNHEY and CDR2 SVGAGI. CDR3 DNA sequence: TGTGCCAGCAGTTACGGGTGGGGGGAGACCCAGTACTTC. Translating it yields CASSYGWGETQYF.

This chain joins TRBV6-6 and TRBJ1-2; no clear D gene. V was pared by 5 bases and J by 7 bases, with 14 bases between. The CDR3 runs 13 residues. The germline gives CDR1 MNHNY, CDR2 SVGAGI (reference sequence). The DNA for the CDR3 is TGTGCCAGCAGTGTCCAAGGAGTTAGTGGCTACACCTTC. This codes for CASSVQGVSGYTF.

The J gene is TRBJ2-7, the V gene TRBV28; no reliable D call. With 2 bases removed from V and 0 bases from J, the gap between germline ends came to 5 bases. The CDR3 extends over 13 amino acids. Germline CDR1 and CDR2: MDHEN and SYDVKM. The CDR3 DNA reads TGTGCCAGCAGTTTAGACGGCTCCTACGAGCAGTACTTC. As protein: CASSLDGSYEQYF.

The V call is TRBV9, the J call TRBJ2-5; 8 bases map to TRBD2. This CDR3 has 14 residues. Germline V lookup: CDR1 SGDLS, CDR2 YYNGEE. V lost 3 bases to trimming and J lost 1 base; unmatched junction nucleotides: 2. CDR3 sequence reads: CASSAGGGQETQYF. CDR3 nucleotide sequence: TGTGCCAGCAGCGCCGGGGGGGGCCAAGAGACCCAGTACTTC.

This chain connects TRBV27 to TRBJ2-2, with TRBD2 matching 7 bases. After removal of 5 bases from V and 5 bases from J, the junction contained 20 bases not matched to a gene. The CDR3 is 19 residues long. Germline V lookup: CDR1 MNHEY, CDR2 SMNVEV (reference sequence). Here the CDR3 reads CASSGGFVGGRAGTGELFF. The CDR3 nucleotides read TGTGCCAGCAGTGGAGGGTTTGTTGGAGGGAGGGCCGGTACCGGGGAGCTGTTTTTT.